This T cell receptor beta chain was identified in a study of Tregs in tolerant kidney transplant recipients (dated by TCRdb to between 2019 and 2020). In terms of the full investigation: Transplants used related donors with nonmyeloablative bone marrow transplantation; mixed chimerism was transient in the human trials. Before combined kidney and bone marrow transplantation, this study identified donor-specific regulatory T cells using TCRbeta sequencing and then followed those same cells after transplant. What the authors observed across the whole study: The most biologically relevant and donor-specific TCRbeta repertoire appeared to be identified by expanding Tregs with activated donor B cells. PCR primers changed over time for some patients, so nucleotide-level comparison across those patients' samples was not possible. Because only a small number of patients were included, the study had limitations, and the results will need to be validated in larger populations as well as under other immunosuppression protocols. Donor-specific Treg expansion exceeded global Treg expansion in tolerant patients, suggesting antigen-driven rather than nonspecific expansion. Biological reproducibility was not directly assessed, although technical replication error appeared to be minimal.

After removal of 2 bases from V and 6 bases from J, the junction retains 5 bases not matched to a gene. CDR1 and CDR2 (KGHSH, LQKENI) derive from the germline V gene. From the cysteine up to the phenylalanine, the CDR3 has a length of 14 residues. Only CDR3 DNA remains: 42 bases, in frame from the first base. Genomic DNA was extracted from sorted cells with the QIAGEN DNeasy Blood and Tissue Kit for TCRbeta CDR3 sequencing. High-throughput TCRbeta CDR3 sequencing, including PCR amplification with bias correction and internal controls, was performed commercially through immunoSEQ. As for how the authors treated the data: Unique productive TCRbeta sequences were defined by CDR3 nucleotide sequence where primers matched, and otherwise by CDR3 amino acid sequence together with Vbeta and Jbeta genes. To correct for sorting error, sequences found in more than one sorted population at a frequency ratio of 2:1 or less were discarded, and the remaining shared sequences were assigned to the population with the higher frequency. Sequences were defined as donor-reactive when expanded at least 5-fold in CFSE-low cells versus unstimulated cells and present at a frequency of at least 0.01% in CFSE-low cells. Repertoire divergence was quantified by Jensen-Shannon divergence using the top 100 TCRbeta sequences ranked by frequency. When a sample had multiple sequencing runs, each run was corrected for sorting error separately and the runs were then pooled. The table comes from immuneACCESS by way of TCRdb, which keeps in-frame sequences with V and J called. Part of the clones is missing from these tables; in studies checked, under half for an unresolved V gene and the rest for unknown reasons. The DNA gave D and trimming, while V, J and clone size come from that table. This sample comprises roughly 69,000 clones, about 88% of them detected only once. Approximately 0.4% of the sample is taken by the ten largest.

What this sample's time point label stands for: blood sample drawn before combined kidney and bone marrow transplant. Thawed PBMCs were FACS-sorted into unstimulated Tregs (CD4+CD25+CD127-), CD4+ non-Tregs (CD4+CD25-), CD4 cells and CD8 cells. The patients were 4 recipients of combined kidney and bone marrow transplants from the ITN036ST trial, and samples were available only for these trial subjects. Healthy control blood was processed by Ficoll density gradient to PBMCs and cryopreserved; patient PBMCs were collected before and after transplant. Comments on this clone: Its antigen is unknown. No qualities accompany the bases; no much larger clone lies one base away.

The chain joins TRBV18 to TRBJ2-7; 9 nucleotides in the junction match TRBD2. The specimen was CD4+ T cells from blood, collected before the transplant. This clonotype originated in a human donor who received a combined kidney and bone marrow transplant. The DNA sequence is given as TGTGCCAGCTCACCAAACTCAGCGGGAGGCGAGCAGTACTTC. It specifies CASSPNSAGGEQYF. With the rest looked up from the reference TRBV18 and TRBJ2-7 genes rather than sequenced, the full variable domain is NAGVMQNPRHLVRRRGQEARLRCSPMKGHSHVYWYRQLPEEGLKFMVYLQKENIIDESGMPKERFSAEFPKEGPSILRIQQVVRGDSAAYFCASSPNSAGGEQYFGPGTRLTVT.